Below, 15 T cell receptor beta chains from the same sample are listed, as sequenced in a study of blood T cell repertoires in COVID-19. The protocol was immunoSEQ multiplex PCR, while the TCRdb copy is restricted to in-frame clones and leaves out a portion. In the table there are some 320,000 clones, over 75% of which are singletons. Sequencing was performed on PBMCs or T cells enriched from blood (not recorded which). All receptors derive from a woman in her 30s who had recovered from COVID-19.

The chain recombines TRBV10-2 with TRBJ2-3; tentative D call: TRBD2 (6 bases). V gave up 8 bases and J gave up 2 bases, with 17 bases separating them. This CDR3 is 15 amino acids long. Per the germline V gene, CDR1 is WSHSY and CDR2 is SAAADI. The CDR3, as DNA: TGCGCCAGCGGGCGATCTCTAGCGCTCACAGATACGCAGTATTTT. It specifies CASGRSLALTDTQYF.

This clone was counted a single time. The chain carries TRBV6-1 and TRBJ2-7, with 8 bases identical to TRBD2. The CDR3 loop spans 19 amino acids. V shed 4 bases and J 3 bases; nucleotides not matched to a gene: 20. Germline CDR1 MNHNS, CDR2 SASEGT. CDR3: CASSVLRGELLGVGYEQYF. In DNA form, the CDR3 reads TGTGCCAGCAGTGTCTTGCGGGGGGAATTACTAGGGGTCGGCTACGAGCAGTACTTC.

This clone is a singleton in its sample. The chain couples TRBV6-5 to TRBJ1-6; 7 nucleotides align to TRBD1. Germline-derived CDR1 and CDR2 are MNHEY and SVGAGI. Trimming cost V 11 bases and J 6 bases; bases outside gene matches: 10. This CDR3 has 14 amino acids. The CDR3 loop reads CAANRDRFNSPLHF. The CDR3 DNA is TGTGCCGCCAACCGGGACAGATTTAATTCACCCCTCCACTTT.

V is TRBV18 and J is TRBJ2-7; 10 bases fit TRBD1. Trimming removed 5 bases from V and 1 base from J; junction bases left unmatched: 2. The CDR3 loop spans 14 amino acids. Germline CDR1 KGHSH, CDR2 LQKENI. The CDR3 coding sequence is TGTGCCAGCTCAGGGGGACAGGGGTCCTACGAGCAGTACTTC. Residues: CASSGGQGSYEQYF.

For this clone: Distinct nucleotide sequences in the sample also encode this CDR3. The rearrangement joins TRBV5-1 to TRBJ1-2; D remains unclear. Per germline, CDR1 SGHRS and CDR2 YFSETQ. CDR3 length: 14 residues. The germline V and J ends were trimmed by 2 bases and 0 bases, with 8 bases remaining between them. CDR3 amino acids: CASSLDRANYGYTF. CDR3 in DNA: TGCGCCAGCAGCTTAGATAGAGCTAACTATGGCTACACCTTC.

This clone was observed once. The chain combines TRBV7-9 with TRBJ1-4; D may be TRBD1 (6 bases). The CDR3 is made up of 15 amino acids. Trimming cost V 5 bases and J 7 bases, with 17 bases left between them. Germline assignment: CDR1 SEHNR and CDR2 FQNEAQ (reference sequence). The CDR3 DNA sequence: TGTGCCAGCAGCCCCCGGACAGTGCGAACTGAAAAACTGTTTTTT. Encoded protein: CASSPRTVRTEKLFF.

The CDR3 DNA follows: TGCGCCACCTCACCTACTAGCGGGGGTTACAATGAGCAGTTCTTC. It translates to CATSPTSGGYNEQFF. The V call is TRBV10-2, the J call TRBJ2-1, with TRBD2 matching 11 bases. V shed 10 bases, J shed 4 bases, and the junction held 9 bases outside the gene matches. CDR1 and CDR2 from the germline V gene are WSHSY and SAAADI. This CDR3 comprises 15 residues.

CDR3 bases: TGTGCCAGCAGCTTAAATGCGGGTAATGAGCAGTTCTTC. Translating it yields CASSLNAGNEQFF. The V call is TRBV7-3, the J call TRBJ2-1; possibly TRBD2 for D (5 bases). Trimming removed 1 base from V and 7 bases from J, with 8 bases in between. Per germline, CDR1 SGHTA and CDR2 FQGTGA. The CDR3 has 13 residues.

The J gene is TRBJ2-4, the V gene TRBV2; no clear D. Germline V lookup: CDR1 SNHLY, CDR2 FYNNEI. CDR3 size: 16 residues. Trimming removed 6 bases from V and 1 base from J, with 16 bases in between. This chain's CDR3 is CASRSIPQAAKNIQYF. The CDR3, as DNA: TGTGCCAGCAGGTCTATCCCTCAGGCGGCCAAAAACATTCAGTACTTC.

The CDR3 spells CASRPGDTFDTEAFF. The DNA of the CDR3 is TGCGCCAGCAGGCCTGGGGACACCTTTGACACTGAAGCTTTCTTT. V and J are TRBV5-1 and TRBJ1-1; D is possibly TRBD1 (6 bases). This CDR3 region has 15 residues. In germline, CDR1 is SGHRS, CDR2 YFSETQ. V was shortened by 5 bases and J by 3 bases, with 17 bases between the two germline ends. The entire variable domain, with the rest obtained from reference TRBV5-1 and TRBJ1-1, is as follows: KAGVTQTPRYLIKTRGQQVTLSCSPISGHRSVSWYQQTPGQGLQFLFEYFSETQRNKGNFPGRFSGRQFSNSRSEMNVSTLELGDSALYLCASRPGDTFDTEAFFGQGTRLTVV.

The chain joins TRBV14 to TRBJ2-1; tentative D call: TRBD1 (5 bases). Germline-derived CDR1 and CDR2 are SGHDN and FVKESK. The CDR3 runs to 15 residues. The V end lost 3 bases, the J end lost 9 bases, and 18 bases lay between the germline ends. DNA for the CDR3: TGTGCCAGCAGCCACTTTGGTCAGGGATGGGGTGAGCAGTTCTTC. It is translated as CASSHFGQGWGEQFF.

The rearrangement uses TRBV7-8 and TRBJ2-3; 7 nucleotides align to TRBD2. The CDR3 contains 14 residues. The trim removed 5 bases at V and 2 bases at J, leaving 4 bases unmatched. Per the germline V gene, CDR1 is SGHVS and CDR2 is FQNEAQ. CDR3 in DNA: TGTGCCAGCAGCCTTGGGAGGGACACAGATACGCAGTATTTT. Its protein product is CASSLGRDTDTQYF.

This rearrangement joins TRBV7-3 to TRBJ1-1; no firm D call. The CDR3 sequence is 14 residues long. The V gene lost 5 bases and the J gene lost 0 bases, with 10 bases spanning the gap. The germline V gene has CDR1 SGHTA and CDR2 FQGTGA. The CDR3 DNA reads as TGTGCCAGCAGCCCCCTCGGGATGAACACTGAAGCTTTCTTT. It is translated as CASSPLGMNTEAFF.

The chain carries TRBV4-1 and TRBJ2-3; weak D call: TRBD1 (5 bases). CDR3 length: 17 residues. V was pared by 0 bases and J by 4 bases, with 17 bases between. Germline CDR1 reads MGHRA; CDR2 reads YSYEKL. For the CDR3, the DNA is TGCGCCAGCAGCCAAGAGGGGCCGGTTTCGCTCGCAGATACGCAGTATTTT. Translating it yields CASSQEGPVSLADTQYF.

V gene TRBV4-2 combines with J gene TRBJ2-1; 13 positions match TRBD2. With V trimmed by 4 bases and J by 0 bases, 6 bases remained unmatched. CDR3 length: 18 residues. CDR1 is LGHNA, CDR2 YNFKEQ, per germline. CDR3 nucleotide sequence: TGTGCCAGCAGCCCGACTAGCGGGGGGACGAGCTCCTACAATGAGCAGTTCTTC. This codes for CASSPTSGGTSSYNEQFF.